The present T cell receptor beta chain was sequenced within a study of T cell responses to AZD1222 COVID-19 vaccine. Study information: Some second doses came at about 4 weeks and others at about 12 weeks; these were pooled.

Details on this clone: Its antigen remains unidentified.

Sequenced by immunoSEQ multiplex PCR; TCRdb stores in-frame clones only, minus some. The sample holds about 140,000 clones, just over 85% seen once. Study-level findings and limits: Spike-wide coverage was observed for vaccine-associated CD4 TCRs, with dominant responses at 160-218 and 743-854. No repertoire was sampled before or during the peak T cell response, only after it. Spike-specific TCR breadth and depth grew following two AZD1222 doses.

Sample: peripheral blood, taken on day 0 of AZD1222 vaccination. The receptor was isolated from an adult in good health.

The CDR3 spells CASSLGLADGTDTQYF. The CDR3 DNA is TGTGCCAGCAGCTTGGGACTAGCGGACGGCACAGATACGCAGTATTTT. The chain couples TRBV5-4 to TRBJ2-3; 9 bases map to TRBD2. The CDR3 covers 16 residues. Germline-derived CDR1 and CDR2 are SGHNT and YYREEE (reference sequence). J lost 1 base, V lost 0 bases, and 3 bases had no gene match. Complete variable domain (other parts from reference TRBV5-4 and TRBJ2-3): ETGVTQSPTHLIKTRGQQVTLRCSSQSGHNTVSWYQQALGQGPQFIFQYYREEENGRGNFPPRFSGLQFPNYSSELNVNALELDDSALYLCASSLGLADGTDTQYFGPGTRLTVL.